What follows is one TCR beta chain and its context. Antigen specificity is unknown. This entry comes from a study of T cell responses to AZD1222 COVID-19 vaccine. Study-wide results and caveats: Females outnumbered males among donors, who were mostly white British; clonal diversity was possibly underestimated.

Method: immunoSEQ multiplex PCR; TCRdb's copy keeps in-frame clones and lacks some. The sample has some 120,000 clones, around 90% seen once. Here the sequenced sample was peripheral blood, taken 28 days after the second dose of the MenACWY control vaccine. The TCR originated in an adult who received the MenACWY meningococcal vaccine as a control.

The DNA for the CDR3 is TGTGCCAGCAGCCCATCGGACGGCGCGGGCTACACCTTC. This encodes CASSPSDGAGYTF. V and J are TRBV6-5 and TRBJ1-2; D not resolved. The germline V and J ends were trimmed by 6 bases and 8 bases, with 16 bases remaining between them. CDR1 and CDR2 (germline): MNHEY, SVGAGI. The CDR3 extends over 13 amino acids.